The 17 T cell receptor beta chains reported below all come from one sample, sequenced in a study of OX40 agonist ivuxolimab in advanced cancers. Assay used: immunoSEQ multiplex PCR; TCRdb lists only in-frame clones, some missing. The sample contains 150,000 to 180,000 clones, 85% to 95% of which appear only once. Material: CD4+ or CD8+ T cells sorted from blood, obtained in a trial of the OX40 agonist ivuxolimab. The receptors come from an adult with an advanced solid tumor such as melanoma, head and neck, liver or kidney cancer.

This clone was seen a single time. V is TRBV15 and J is TRBJ1-1, with 7 bases lining up with TRBD1. V shed 3 bases, J shed 7 bases, and the junction held 8 bases outside the gene matches. CDR3 length: 14 amino acids. Germline CDR1 is LNHNV and CDR2 is YYDKDF (reference sequence). The CDR3 sequence is CATSRLGTESEAFF. The CDR3 DNA sequence: TGTGCCACCAGCAGGTTAGGGACAGAGAGTGAAGCTTTCTTT.

The V and J genes are TRBV28 and TRBJ2-3; 7 nucleotides line up with TRBD2. Germline CDR1 reads MDHEN; CDR2 reads SYDVKM. Unmatched junction bases numbered 10, after V lost 3 bases and J lost 4 bases. This CDR3 is built from 16 residues. The CDR3: CASSLLGRALADTQYF. The CDR3 coding sequence is TGTGCCAGCAGTTTGCTGGGGAGGGCTCTCGCAGATACGCAGTATTTT.

The rearrangement uses TRBV11-2 and TRBJ2-1; 9 bases fit TRBD2. V shed 5 bases, J shed 4 bases, and the junction held 3 bases outside the gene matches. The CDR3 contains 14 residues. In germline, CDR1 is SGHAT, CDR2 FQNNGV. CDR3 in amino acids: CASSKTSGYNEQFF. The CDR3 nucleotides are TGTGCCAGCAGCAAGACTAGCGGTTACAATGAGCAGTTCTTC.

Points on this clone: An end of the junction differs from the germline gene, which may be a read error. The chain joins TRBV7-7 to TRBJ2-5, with 7 bases fitting TRBD1. Per germline, CDR1 SSHAT and CDR2 FNYEAQ (reference sequence). This CDR3 contains 15 residues. CDR3 coding DNA: TGTGCTAGCAGCTTAGGGCCAGGGGGACAAGAGACCCAGTACTTC. Encoded protein: CASSLGPGGQETQYF.

This chain links TRBV10-2 with TRBJ1-3; D is undetermined. CDR1 WSHSY and CDR2 SAAADI come from the germline V gene. The CDR3 loop spans 14 amino acids. The ends were cut back, 6 bases at V and 0 bases at J, with 9 bases in the middle. The CDR3 spells CASRNGVSGNTIYF. The CDR3 coding sequence is TGCGCCAGCAGGAACGGGGTCTCTGGAAACACCATATATTTT.

The chain is built from TRBV10-3 and TRBJ1-4; D is unclear. Germline lookup yields CDR1 ENHRY and CDR2 SYGVKD. The CDR3 loop spans 12 amino acids. V was trimmed by 6 bases and J by 5 bases, leaving 7 bases between them. CDR3 loop: CAIRQKNEKLFF. CDR3 sequence (DNA): TGTGCCATCAGACAGAAGAATGAAAAACTGTTTTTT.

The CDR3 coding sequence is TGCGCCAGCAGCTTTGGGCCTGGGCAGGTCAGGGCTTTAACTGAAGCTTTCTTT. This encodes CASSFGPGQVRALTEAFF. The chain recombines TRBV5-1 with TRBJ1-1, with D tentatively TRBD1 (5 bases). Trimming took off 2 bases at V and 5 bases at J, with 25 bases between the two ends. This CDR3 region has 18 residues. CDR1 is SGHRS and CDR2 is YFSETQ in the germline V gene.

The rearrangement uses TRBV30 and TRBJ2-6; D possibly uses TRBD1 or TRBD2 (5 bases each). Germline assignment: CDR1 GTSNPN and CDR2 SVGIG (reference sequence). CDR3 length equals 16 residues. V was trimmed by 7 bases and J by 0 bases, leaving 16 bases between them. The DNA for the CDR3 is TGTGCCTCGCCCCAGGGACCTAGCTCTGGGGCCAACGTCCTGACTTTC. Protein product: CASPQGPSSGANVLTF.

V and J are TRBV4-1 and TRBJ2-1, with 7 bases lining up with TRBD1. Germline CDR1 is MGHRA and CDR2 is YSYEKL. The CDR3 sequence is 16 residues long. V trimming: 0 bases; J trimming: 10 bases; junction bases outside the gene matches: 12. Here the CDR3 reads CASSQDPRQGSSEQFF. The CDR3, as DNA: TGCGCCAGCAGCCAAGATCCGAGACAGGGTTCCTCGGAGCAGTTCTTC.

The chain carries TRBV6-1 and TRBJ1-2, with D unresolved. Germline CDR1 MNHNS, CDR2 SASEGT. This CDR3 has 17 amino acids. Between the trimmed V and J ends, which lost 4 bases and 1 base, there was a span of 19 bases. The CDR3 protein is CASSAMLSGTDNYGYTF. CDR3 nucleotide sequence: TGTGCCAGCAGTGCCATGTTGTCGGGCACCGATAACTATGGCTACACCTTC.

This clone was detected only once. V usage is TRBV5-4 and J usage is TRBJ1-2; D gene uncertain. Germline V lookup: CDR1 SGHNT, CDR2 YYREEE (reference sequence). The germline V and J ends were trimmed by 3 bases and 4 bases, with 10 bases remaining between them. The CDR3 runs to 13 residues. CDR3 sequence reads: CASSWRAAYGYTF. The CDR3 DNA reads as TGTGCCAGCAGCTGGAGGGCCGCCTATGGCTACACCTTC.

The chain recombines TRBV29-1 with TRBJ2-3; 10 nucleotides match TRBD2. V lost 4 bases to trimming and J lost 3 bases; unmatched junction nucleotides: 7. CDR1 and CDR2 (germline): SQVTM, ANQGSEA. The CDR3 spans 15 residues. CDR3 loop: CSVGASGSLTDTQYF. The CDR3 DNA follows: TGCAGCGTTGGGGCTAGCGGGAGTCTTACAGATACGCAGTATTTT.

The chain links TRBV30 to TRBJ1-3; 8 positions match TRBD1. Germline V gene data show CDR1 as GTSNPN and CDR2 as SVGIG (reference sequence). CDR3 length: 14 residues. Unmatched junction bases numbered 6, after V lost 7 bases and J lost 1 base. Written as DNA, the CDR3 is TGTGCCTCGAACAGACAGGGGTCTGGAAACACCATATATTTT. This translates into CASNRQGSGNTIYF.

V and J are TRBV18 and TRBJ1-5, with D hard to call. The CDR3 consists of 14 residues. Trimming removed 2 bases from V and 3 bases from J, with 8 bases in between. The germline CDR1 and CDR2 sequences are KGHSH and LQKENI. The CDR3 loop is CASSPYTDNQPQHF. The CDR3 DNA reads TGTGCCAGCTCACCATATACAGACAATCAGCCCCAGCATTTT. The complete variable domain, with remaining parts taken from reference TRBV18 and TRBJ1-5, reads NAGVMQNPRHLVRRRGQEARLRCSPMKGHSHVYWYRQLPEEGLKFMVYLQKENIIDESGMPKERFSAEFPKEGPSILRIQQVVRGDSAAYFCASSPYTDNQPQHFGDGTRLSIL.

The genes are TRBV10-2 and TRBJ2-3; 8 bases fit TRBD1. CDR1 and CDR2 (germline): WSHSY, SAAADI. V trimming: 3 bases; J trimming: 0 bases; junction bases outside the gene matches: 2. The CDR3 is 15 residues long. This CDR3 reads CASSDRGPSTDTQYF. CDR3 DNA sequence: TGCGCCAGCAGTGACAGGGGGCCTAGCACAGATACGCAGTATTTT.

The CDR3 DNA sequence: TGCGCCAGCAGCTCGCCGACAGGGAAGAACACTGAAGCTTTCTTT. Protein sequence: CASSSPTGKNTEAFF. The rearrangement links TRBV5-1 to TRBJ1-1; TRBD1 matches 7 bases. Germline V gene lookup returns CDR1 SGHRS and CDR2 YFSETQ. The V and J ends lost 3 bases and 1 base, in that order; junction bases with no gene match: 6. The CDR3 loop spans 15 amino acids.

This sequence joins TRBV2 and TRBJ2-5; possibly TRBD1 or TRBD2 for D (6 bases each). The germline V gene encodes CDR1 SNHLY and CDR2 FYNNEI. Trimming left V 3 bases short and J 0 bases short, with 17 bases between. The CDR3 is 17 residues long. CDR3 coding DNA: TGTGCCAGCAGTGATCGAGGAGGGGGGCCGTACCAAGAGACCCAGTACTTC. This gives the protein CASSDRGGGPYQETQYF. Full variable domain (rest looked up from reference TRBV2 and TRBJ2-5): EPEVTQTPSHQVTQMGQEVILRCVPISNHLYFYWYRQILGQKVEFLVSFYNNEISEKSEIFDDQFSVERPDGSNFTLKIRSTKLEDSAMYFCASSDRGGGPYQETQYFGPGTRLLVL.